What follows are 5 T cell receptor beta chains derived from one specimen sequenced in a study of cytomegalovirus exposure and HLA in healthy donors. Primers: 60 Vbeta forward and 13 Jbeta reverse. Data came from immunoSEQ multiplex PCR; TCRdb stores just in-frame clones and leaves some out. Of more than 90,000 clones listed, around 75% are singletons. The sequenced sample consisted of PBMCs. These receptors were taken from a woman in her twenties or thirties in good health and CMV-seronegative.

The chain has TRBV6-5 and TRBJ2-5, with 7 bases identical to TRBD1. Germline CDR1 reads MNHEY; CDR2 reads SVGAGI. The CDR3 is 16 amino acids. V was pared by 0 bases and J by 2 bases, with 6 bases of the junction left unmatched. CDR3 in amino acids: CASSYSRTGAQETQYF. CDR3 bases: TGTGCCAGCAGTTACTCAAGGACAGGCGCTCAAGAGACCCAGTACTTC.

The chain carries TRBV11-2 and TRBJ2-7; 9 bases fit TRBD1. Germline assignment: CDR1 SGHAT and CDR2 FQNNGV. The ends lost 5 bases at V and 5 bases at J; junction bases unmatched: 7. The CDR3 covers 14 residues. The CDR3 protein is CASSTGTGRNEQYF. The CDR3 DNA reads as TGTGCCAGCAGCACGGGGACAGGGCGAAACGAGCAGTACTTC.

The rearrangement uses TRBV6-4 and TRBJ2-3; 12 bases are a match to TRBD2. Germline trimming cut 9 bases from V and 2 bases from J; bases unmatched to any gene: 6. Germline CDR1 MRHNA, CDR2 SNTAGT. The CDR3 runs to 15 residues. DNA for the CDR3: TGTGCCAGTAGACTAGCGGGAGCTTCCACAGATACGCAGTATTTT. It translates to CASRLAGASTDTQYF.

This chain joins TRBV27 and TRBJ1-1; 8 positions agree with TRBD1. Per germline, CDR1 MNHEY and CDR2 SMNVEV (reference sequence). The CDR3 is 14 residues long. The ends lost 5 bases at V and 1 base at J; junction bases unmatched: 3. CDR3 bases: TGTGCCAGCAGTAGGACAGGGAGGAACACTGAAGCTTTCTTT. Its translation: CASSRTGRNTEAFF.

The chain employs TRBV2 and TRBJ1-1; D may be TRBD1 (5 bases). The CDR3 totals 13 residues. The V end was cut by 5 bases, the J end by 2 bases, with 9 bases between. Per germline, CDR1 SNHLY and CDR2 FYNNEI. This CDR3 is CASSQDTNTEAFF. Here the CDR3 DNA reads TGTGCCAGCAGTCAGGACACCAACACTGAAGCTTTCTTT. Using reference TRBV2 and TRBJ1-1 for the parts outside the CDR3, the full variable domain is EPEVTQTPSHQVTQMGQEVILRCVPISNHLYFYWYRQILGQKVEFLVSFYNNEISEKSEIFDDQFSVERPDGSNFTLKIRSTKLEDSAMYFCASSQDTNTEAFFGQGTRLTVV.